This TCR beta chain was observed in a study of blood T cell repertoires in COVID-19. Across the whole study: Acute and convalescent COVID-19 specimens originated in the United States, Italy and Spain. T cells, B-cell-depleted T cells, or PBMCs supplied cDNA or gDNA.

Per the original data handling: Nucleated cell number was recorded as an estimate derived from reference gene primer amplification. Generated by immunoSEQ multiplex PCR, the TCRdb table keeps only in-frame clones and is missing some. Clone size and the V and J calls come from that table; the DNA yielded D and trimming. The sample records hundreds of thousands of clones, more than 80% being singletons. Per the germline V gene, CDR1 is LNHDA and CDR2 is SQIVND (reference sequence). V lost 6 bases to trimming and J lost 6 bases; unmatched junction nucleotides: 19. This CDR3 contains 19 residues. This clone occurred once.

The genes are TRBV19 and TRBJ2-1; 11 nucleotides match TRBD2. The sample comprised peripheral blood. This TCR was recovered from a woman aged 25 to 39 with active or convalescent COVID-19. The CDR3 reads CASSTRDKIVTSGANEQFF. The CDR3 nucleotides are TGTGCCAGTAGCACCCGGGACAAAATTGTGACTAGCGGGGCCAATGAGCAGTTCTTC.